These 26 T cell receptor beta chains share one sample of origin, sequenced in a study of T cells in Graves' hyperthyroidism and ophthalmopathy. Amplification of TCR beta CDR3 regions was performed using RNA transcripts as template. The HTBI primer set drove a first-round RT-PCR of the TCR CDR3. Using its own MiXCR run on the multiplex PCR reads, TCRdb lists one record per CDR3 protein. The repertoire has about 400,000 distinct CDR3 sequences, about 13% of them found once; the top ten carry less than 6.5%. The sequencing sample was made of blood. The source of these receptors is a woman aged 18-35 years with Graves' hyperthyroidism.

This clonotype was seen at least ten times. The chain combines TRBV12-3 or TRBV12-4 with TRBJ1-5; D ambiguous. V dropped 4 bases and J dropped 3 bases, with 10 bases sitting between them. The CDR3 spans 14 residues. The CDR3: CASSSVLDNQPQHF. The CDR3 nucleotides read TGTGCCAGCAGTTCCGTTTTGGACAATCAGCCCCAGCATTTT.

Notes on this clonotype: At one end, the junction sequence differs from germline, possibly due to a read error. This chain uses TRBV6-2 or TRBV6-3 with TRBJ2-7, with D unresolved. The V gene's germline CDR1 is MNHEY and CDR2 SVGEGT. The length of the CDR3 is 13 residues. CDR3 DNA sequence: TGTGCCAGCAGTTCAGCGAGCTCCTACGAGCAGCACTTC. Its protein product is CASSSASSYEQHF.

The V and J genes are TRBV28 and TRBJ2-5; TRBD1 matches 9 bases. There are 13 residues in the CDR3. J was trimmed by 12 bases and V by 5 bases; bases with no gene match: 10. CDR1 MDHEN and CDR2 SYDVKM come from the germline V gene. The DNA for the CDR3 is TGTGCCAGCAGTCTTCCCGGGACAGGGTGGGAGTACTTC. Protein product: CASSLPGTGWEYF. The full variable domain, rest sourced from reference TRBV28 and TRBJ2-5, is DVKVTQSSRYLVKRTGEKVFLECVQDMDHENMFWYRQDPGLGLRLIYFSYDVKMKEKGDIPEGYSVSREKKERFSLILESASTNQTSMYLCASSLPGTGWEYFGPGTRLLVL.

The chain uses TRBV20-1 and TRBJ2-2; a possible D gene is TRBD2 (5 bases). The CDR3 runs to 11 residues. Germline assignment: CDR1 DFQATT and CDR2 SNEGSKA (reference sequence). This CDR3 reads CSVEGAGELFF. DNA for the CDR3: TGCAGCGTTGAGGGCGCCGGGGAGCTGTTTTTT.

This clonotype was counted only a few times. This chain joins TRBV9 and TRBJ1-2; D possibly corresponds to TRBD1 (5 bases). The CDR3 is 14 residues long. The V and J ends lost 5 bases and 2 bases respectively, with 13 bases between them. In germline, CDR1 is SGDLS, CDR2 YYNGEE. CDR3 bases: TGTGCCAGCAGTGCCCGCGGGGCGAACTATGGCTACACCTTC. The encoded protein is CASSARGANYGYTF.

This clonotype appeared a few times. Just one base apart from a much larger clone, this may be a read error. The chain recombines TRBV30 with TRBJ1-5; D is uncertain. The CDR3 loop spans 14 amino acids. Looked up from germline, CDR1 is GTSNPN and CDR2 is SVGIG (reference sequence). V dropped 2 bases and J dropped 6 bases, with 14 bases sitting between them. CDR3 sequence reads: CAWSLSLEGQPQHF. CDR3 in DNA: TGTGCCTGGAGTCTGTCCCTCGAGGGTCAGCCCCAGCATTTT.

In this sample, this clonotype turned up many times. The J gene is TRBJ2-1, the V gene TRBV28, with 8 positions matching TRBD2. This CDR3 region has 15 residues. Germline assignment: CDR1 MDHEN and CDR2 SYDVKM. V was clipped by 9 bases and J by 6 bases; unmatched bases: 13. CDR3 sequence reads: CARSKREWLSNEQFF. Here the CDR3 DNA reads TGTGCCAGAAGTAAGCGGGAGTGGCTCTCCAATGAGCAGTTCTTC.

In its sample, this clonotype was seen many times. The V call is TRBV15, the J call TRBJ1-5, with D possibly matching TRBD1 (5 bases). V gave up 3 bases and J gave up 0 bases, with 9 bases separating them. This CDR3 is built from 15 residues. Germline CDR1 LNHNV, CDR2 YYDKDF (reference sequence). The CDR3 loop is CATSSTGFSNQPQHF. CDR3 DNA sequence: TGTGCCACCAGCAGCACAGGTTTTAGCAATCAGCCCCAGCATTTT. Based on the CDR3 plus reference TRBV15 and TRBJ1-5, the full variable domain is DAMVIQNPRYQVTQFGKPVTLSCSQTLNHNVMYWYQQKSSQAPKLLFHYYDKDFNNEADTPDNFQSRRPNTSFCFLDIRSPGLGDTAMYLCATSSTGFSNQPQHFGDGTRLSIL.

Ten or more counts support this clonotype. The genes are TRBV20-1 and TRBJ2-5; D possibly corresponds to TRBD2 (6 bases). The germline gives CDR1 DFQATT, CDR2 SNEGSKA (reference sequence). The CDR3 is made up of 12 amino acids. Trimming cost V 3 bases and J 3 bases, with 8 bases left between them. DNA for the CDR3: TGCAGTGCTAGTCCGGGAGAAGAGACCCAGTACTTC. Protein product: CSASPGEETQYF.

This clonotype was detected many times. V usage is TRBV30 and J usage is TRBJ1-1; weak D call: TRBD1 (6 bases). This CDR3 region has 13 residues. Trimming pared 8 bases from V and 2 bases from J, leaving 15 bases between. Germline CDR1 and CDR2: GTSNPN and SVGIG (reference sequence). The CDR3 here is CARRQELNTEAFF. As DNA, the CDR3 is TGTGCCCGCAGACAGGAACTTAACACTGAAGCTTTCTTT.

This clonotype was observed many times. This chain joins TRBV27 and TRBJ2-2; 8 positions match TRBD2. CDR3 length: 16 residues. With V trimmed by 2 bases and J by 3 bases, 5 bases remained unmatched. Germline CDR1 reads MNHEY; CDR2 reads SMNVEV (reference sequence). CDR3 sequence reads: CASSLIAGLHTGELFF. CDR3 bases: TGTGCCAGCAGTTTAATAGCGGGACTCCACACCGGGGAGCTGTTTTTT.

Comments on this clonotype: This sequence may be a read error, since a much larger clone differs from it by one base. CDR3 in amino acids: CASGRESLYNEQFF. CDR3 coding DNA: TGTGCCAGCGGTCGGGAGTCTCTCTACAATGAGCAGTTCTTC. J is TRBJ2-1 and V is TRBV3-1; D is perhaps TRBD2 (6 bases). This CDR3 region has 14 residues. With 8 bases removed from V and 3 bases from J, the gap between germline ends came to 14 bases. The V gene's germline CDR1 is LGHDT and CDR2 YNNKEL (reference sequence).

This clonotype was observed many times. CDR3: CASSVEAGSYNEQFF. Here the CDR3 DNA reads TGTGCCAGCAGCGTAGAAGCGGGGAGCTACAATGAGCAGTTCTTC. The rearrangement links TRBV9 to TRBJ2-1; 7 positions agree with TRBD2. The trim removed 0 bases at V and 3 bases at J, leaving 3 bases unmatched. The CDR3 spans 15 residues. The germline CDR1 and CDR2 sequences are SGDLS and YYNGEE.

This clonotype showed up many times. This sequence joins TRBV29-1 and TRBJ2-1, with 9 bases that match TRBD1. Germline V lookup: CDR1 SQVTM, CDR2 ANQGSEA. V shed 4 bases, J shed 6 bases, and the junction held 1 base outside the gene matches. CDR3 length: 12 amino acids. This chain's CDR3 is CSVGDRANEQFF. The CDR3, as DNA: TGCAGCGTTGGGGACAGGGCCAATGAGCAGTTCTTC.

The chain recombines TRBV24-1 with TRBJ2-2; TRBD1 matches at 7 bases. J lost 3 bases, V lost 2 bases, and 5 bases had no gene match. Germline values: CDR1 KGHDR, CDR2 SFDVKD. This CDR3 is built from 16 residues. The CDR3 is CATSDSRQGDTGELFF. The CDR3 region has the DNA TGTGCCACCAGTGATTCACGACAGGGAGACACCGGGGAGCTGTTTTTT.

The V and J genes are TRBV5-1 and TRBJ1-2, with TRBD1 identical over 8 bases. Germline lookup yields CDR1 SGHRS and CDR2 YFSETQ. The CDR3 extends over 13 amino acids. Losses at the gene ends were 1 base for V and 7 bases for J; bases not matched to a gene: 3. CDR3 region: CASSLTGGSGYTF. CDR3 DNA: TGCGCCAGCAGCTTGACAGGGGGAAGTGGCTACACCTTC.

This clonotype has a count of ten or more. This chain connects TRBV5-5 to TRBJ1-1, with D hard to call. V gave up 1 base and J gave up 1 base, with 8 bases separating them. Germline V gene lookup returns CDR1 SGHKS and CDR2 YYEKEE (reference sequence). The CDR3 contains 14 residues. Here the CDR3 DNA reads TGTGCCAGCAGCTTGCTAGCGGGGAACACTGAAGCTTTCTTT. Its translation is CASSLLAGNTEAFF.

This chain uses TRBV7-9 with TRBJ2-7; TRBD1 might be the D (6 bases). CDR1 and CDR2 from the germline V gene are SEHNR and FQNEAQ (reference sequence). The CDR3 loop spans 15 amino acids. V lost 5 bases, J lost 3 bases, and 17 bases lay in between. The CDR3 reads CASSPLEGEVYEQYF. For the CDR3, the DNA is TGTGCCAGCAGCCCCCTCGAGGGGGAAGTCTACGAGCAGTACTTC.

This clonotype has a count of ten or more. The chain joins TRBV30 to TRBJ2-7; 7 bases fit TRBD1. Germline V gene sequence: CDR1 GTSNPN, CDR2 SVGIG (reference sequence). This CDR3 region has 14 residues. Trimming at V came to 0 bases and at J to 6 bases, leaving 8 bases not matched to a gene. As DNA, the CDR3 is TGTGCCTGGAGTGTACAGGACAGGATCGGCGAGCAGTACTTC. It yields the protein CAWSVQDRIGEQYF.

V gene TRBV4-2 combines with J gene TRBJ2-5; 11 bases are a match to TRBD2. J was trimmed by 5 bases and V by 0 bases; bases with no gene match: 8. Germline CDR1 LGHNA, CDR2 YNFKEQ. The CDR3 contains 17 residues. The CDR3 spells CASSQDQLAGAYETQYF. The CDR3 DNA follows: TGTGCCAGCAGCCAAGATCAACTAGCGGGAGCTTATGAGACCCAGTACTTC.

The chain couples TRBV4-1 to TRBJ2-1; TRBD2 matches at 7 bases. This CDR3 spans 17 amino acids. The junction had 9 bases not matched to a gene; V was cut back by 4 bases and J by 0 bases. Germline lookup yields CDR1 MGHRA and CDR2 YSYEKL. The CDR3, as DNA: TGCGCCAGCAGCCGCGGTGGGTTAGCGGGCTCCTACAATGAGCAGTTCTTC. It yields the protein CASSRGGLAGSYNEQFF.

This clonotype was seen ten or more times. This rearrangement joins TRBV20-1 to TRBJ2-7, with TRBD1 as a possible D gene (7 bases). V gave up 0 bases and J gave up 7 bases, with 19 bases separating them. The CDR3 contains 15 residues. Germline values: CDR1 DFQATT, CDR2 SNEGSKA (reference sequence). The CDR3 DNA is TGCAGTGCTAGAGATCTGGTGACAGGGACTCGTGAGCAGTACTTC. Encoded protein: CSARDLVTGTREQYF.

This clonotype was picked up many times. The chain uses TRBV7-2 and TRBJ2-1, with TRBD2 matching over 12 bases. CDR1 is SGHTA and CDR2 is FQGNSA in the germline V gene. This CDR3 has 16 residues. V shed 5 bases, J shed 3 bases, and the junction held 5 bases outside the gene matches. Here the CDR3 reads CASSPSLAGGYNEQFF. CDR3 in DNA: TGTGCCAGCAGCCCCTCACTAGCGGGAGGCTACAATGAGCAGTTCTTC.

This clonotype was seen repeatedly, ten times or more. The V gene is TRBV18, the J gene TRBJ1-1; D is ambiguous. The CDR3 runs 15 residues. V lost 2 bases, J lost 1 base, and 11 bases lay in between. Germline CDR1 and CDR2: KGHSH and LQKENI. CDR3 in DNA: TGTGCCAGCTCACCAGCTGGGTCGGGGAACACTGAAGCTTTCTTT. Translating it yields CASSPAGSGNTEAFF.

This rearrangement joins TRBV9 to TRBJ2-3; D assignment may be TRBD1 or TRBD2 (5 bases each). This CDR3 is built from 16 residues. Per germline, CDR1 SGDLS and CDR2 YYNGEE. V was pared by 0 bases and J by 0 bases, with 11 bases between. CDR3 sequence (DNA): TGTGCCAGCAGCGTAGGTCGGGGCCCTAGCACAGATACGCAGTATTTT. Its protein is CASSVGRGPSTDTQYF.

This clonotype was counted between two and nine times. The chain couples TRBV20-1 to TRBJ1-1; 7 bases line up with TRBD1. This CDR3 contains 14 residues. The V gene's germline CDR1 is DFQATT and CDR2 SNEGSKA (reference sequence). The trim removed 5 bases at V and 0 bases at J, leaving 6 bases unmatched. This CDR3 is CSADRDGLNTEAFF. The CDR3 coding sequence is TGCAGTGCTGACAGGGACGGGTTGAACACTGAAGCTTTCTTT.